The clone carrying this T cell receptor beta chain was detected only a few times. Original handling: Researchers report that nucleated cell counts were estimated from reference gene primer amplification. Sequencing used immunoSEQ multiplex PCR; TCRdb keeps in-frame clones, though not all of them. The D gene and trimming were derived from the DNA, and the V and J assignments and clone size from that table. The repertoire holds around 18,000 clones, with 80% as singletons. The CDR3 totals 15 residues. Trimming removed 2 bases from V and 0 bases from J, with 10 bases in between. In germline, CDR1 is MNHNY, CDR2 SVGAGI (reference sequence). These data come from a study of blood T cell repertoires in COVID-19. As for the study in general: Samples taken during acute and convalescent COVID-19 were collected in the United States, Italy and Spain. Sources were T cells, B-cell-depleted T cells, or PBMCs; the material itself was cDNA or gDNA.

This sequence joins TRBV6-6 and TRBJ1-1; TRBD1 is a possible D gene (5 bases). Sequencing was carried out using peripheral blood. This clonotype was sampled from an elderly man with acute or convalescent COVID-19. CDR3 sequence: CASSYTTAMNTEAFF. The CDR3, as DNA: TGTGCCAGCAGTTACACGACAGCCATGAACACTGAAGCTTTCTTT.